The 5 T cell receptor beta chains reported below all come from one sample, sequenced in a study of blood T cell repertoires in COVID-19. Produced via immunoSEQ multiplex PCR; TCRdb's table is partial and in-frame only. The sample yields approximately 110,000 clones, approximately 90% seen once. Sequencing used peripheral blood. The origin of the receptors is a man aged 45-65 years with COVID-19, enrolled during active disease.

This clone was observed a handful of times. The V and J genes are TRBV4-2 and TRBJ1-2, with 10 positions matching TRBD1. V gave up 1 base and J gave up 2 bases; unmatched junction bases: 1. Germline assignment: CDR1 LGHNA and CDR2 YNFKEQ. The CDR3 runs 15 residues. CDR3 residues: CASSQGGQGNYGYTF. DNA for the CDR3: TGTGCCAGCAGCCAAGGGGGACAGGGGAACTATGGCTACACCTTC.

The rearrangement joins TRBV5-4 to TRBJ2-2, with TRBD1 matching over 11 bases. CDR1 and CDR2 from the germline V gene are SGHNT and YYREEE (reference sequence). This CDR3 contains 15 residues. Trimming took 2 bases from V and 7 from J; bases not matched to a gene: 4. CDR3: CASSFGQGANGELFF. The CDR3 bases are TGTGCCAGCAGCTTCGGACAGGGGGCGAACGGGGAGCTGTTTTTT.

This clone appeared a single time. The CDR3 here is CASSQGAGGETQYF. CDR3 bases: TGTGCCAGCAGCCAAGGGGCCGGGGGAGAGACCCAGTACTTC. This chain connects TRBV4-2 to TRBJ2-5; a possible D gene is TRBD2 (6 bases). CDR3 length: 14 residues. CDR1 is LGHNA, CDR2 YNFKEQ, per germline. The germline V and J ends were trimmed by 1 base and 4 bases, with 10 bases remaining between them.

The chain joins TRBV7-2 to TRBJ1-2; the match to TRBD1 covers 8 bases. The CDR3 loop spans 14 amino acids. The germline V gene has CDR1 SGHTA and CDR2 FQGNSA. V lost 5 bases and J lost 2; bases outside the gene matches: 4. CDR3 DNA: TGTGCCAGCAGCCCCTGGACAGGGAACTATGGCTACACCTTC. This translates into CASSPWTGNYGYTF.

J is TRBJ2-4 and V is TRBV24-1; 10 bases match TRBD1. This CDR3 has 16 amino acids. CDR1 is KGHDR, CDR2 SFDVKD, per germline. Trimming at V came to 5 bases and at J to 5 bases, leaving 8 bases not matched to a gene. The CDR3 region has the DNA TGTGCCACCAGTGGCCTTCCCGGGACAGGGGAAAACATTCAGTACTTC. It translates to CATSGLPGTGENIQYF.